In its sample, the clone carrying this T cell receptor beta chain was seen once. What it binds is unknown. This sample is drawn from a study of post-analysis software for immune sequencing data. Study-level information: The disease courses spanned relapsing-remitting, secondary progressive and progressive-relapsing forms of multiple sclerosis. The study's findings and limits: There were five TRBV segments more frequent in patients than controls, and TRBV5-6, TRBV5-1 and TRBV20-1 were among them. Versus controls, multiple sclerosis patients showed significantly lower diversity (normalized Chao1). Samples sharing a preparation batch grouped tightly together when assessed by F measure.

The library was made from cDNA and included unique molecular identifiers. Each CDR3 protein is one row after TCRdb ran MiXCR on the PCR reads. Of approximately 630,000 distinct CDR3 sequences in the sample, 55% to 60% were seen once. The CDR3 is made up of 14 amino acids. V was cut by 1 base and J by 4 bases, with 11 bases left in between. Germline V gene data show CDR1 as DFQATT and CDR2 as SNEGSKA (reference sequence). This sequence joins TRBV20-1 and TRBJ2-1; tentatively, D is TRBD2 (6 bases). Source material: blood. The TCR comes from a girl aged 2 to 9 with multiple sclerosis. CDR3 nucleotides: TGCAGTGCTAGAGTCCCGGGACTTTACAATGAGCAGTTCTTC. Translating gives CSARVPGLYNEQFF.